The 26 T cell receptor beta chains below all came from one sample that was sequenced in a study of cytomegalovirus exposure and HLA in healthy donors. Sequenced by immunoSEQ multiplex PCR; TCRdb stores in-frame clones only, minus some. The sample holds about 120,000 clones, roughly 90% seen once. The sequenced sample consisted of PBMCs. All receptors come from a woman aged 25 to 45 in good health and CMV-seropositive.

The chain combines TRBV13 with TRBJ2-7; D is possibly TRBD1 (6 bases). The CDR3 is made up of 12 amino acids. Trimming removed 5 bases at V and 6 bases at J, with 11 bases between. The germline CDR1 and CDR2 sequences are PRHDT and FYEKMQ (reference sequence). CDR3 nucleotides: TGTGCCAGCAGCCAGGGGAGCGTCGAGCAGTACTTC. Residues: CASSQGSVEQYF.

The rearrangement uses TRBV5-4 and TRBJ1-1; D unresolved. This CDR3 region has 12 residues. In germline, CDR1 is SGHNT, CDR2 YYREEE (reference sequence). Trimming pared 1 base from V and 6 bases from J, leaving 7 bases between. The CDR3: CASSLPSAEAFF. As DNA, the CDR3 is TGTGCCAGCAGCTTGCCGTCGGCTGAAGCTTTCTTT.

The sample holds a few counts of this clone. The chain links TRBV15 to TRBJ1-5; 9 bases align to TRBD1. Germline V CDR1 and CDR2: LNHNV, YYDKDF (reference sequence). The junction had 6 bases not matched to a gene; V was cut back by 1 base and J by 5 bases. CDR3 length: 16 residues. CDR3 residues: CATSRGPGTGYQPQHF. DNA for the CDR3: TGTGCCACCAGCAGAGGACCAGGGACAGGGTATCAGCCCCAGCATTTT.

This clone was seen once. V gene TRBV11-1 combines with J gene TRBJ1-1, with 7 bases fitting TRBD1. This CDR3 is 14 amino acids long. V trimming: 6 bases; J trimming: 4 bases; junction bases outside the gene matches: 8. Germline V gene lookup returns CDR1 SGHAT and CDR2 FQDESV (reference sequence). The DNA of the CDR3 is TGTGCCAGCAGGGCCCAGGGGGGTTTCACTGAAGCTTTCTTT. It is translated as CASRAQGGFTEAFF.

About this clone: The same CDR3 is also encoded by other DNA sequences in this sample. The chain recombines TRBV7-2 with TRBJ2-7; 7 nucleotides line up with TRBD2. The V segment lost 2 bases and the J segment 4 bases; nucleotides outside the gene matches: 2. CDR3 size: 13 residues. Germline V gives CDR1 SGHTA, CDR2 FQGNSA. CDR3 sequence reads: CASSLSSGYEQYF. CDR3 coding DNA: TGTGCCAGCAGCTTATCTAGCGGATACGAGCAGTACTTC. Complete variable domain (other parts from reference TRBV7-2 and TRBJ2-7): GAGVSQSPSNKVTEKGKDVELRCDPISGHTALYWYRQSLGQGLEFLIYFQGNSAPDKSGLPSDRFSAERTGGSVSTLTIQRTQQEDSAVYLCASSLSSGYEQYFGPGTRLTVT.

The CDR3 DNA reads TGTGCCAGCAGCTGGACAGGAGACAATCAGCCCCAGCATTTT. It encodes CASSWTGDNQPQHF. The V and J genes are TRBV5-6 and TRBJ1-5; 7 positions match TRBD1. The CDR3 loop spans 14 amino acids. V shed 3 bases and J 3 bases; nucleotides not matched to a gene: 3. Germline V gene lookup returns CDR1 SGHDT and CDR2 YYEEEE.

The V gene is TRBV5-1, the J gene TRBJ2-7, with D perhaps TRBD2 (5 bases). This CDR3 has 15 amino acids. Trimming shortened V by 7 bases and J by 7 bases, and 24 bases separated the two germline ends. Germline V CDR1 and CDR2: SGHRS, YFSETQ. CDR3 DNA: TGCGCCAGCTCCCTGGCCGCGGGCACTCCCTGGGAGCAGTACTTC. Encoded protein: CASSLAAGTPWEQYF.

This clone appeared once. The chain is built from TRBV5-1 and TRBJ2-3; TRBD2 might be the D (7 bases). Germline V lookup: CDR1 SGHRS, CDR2 YFSETQ. V lost 2 bases and J lost 4, with 20 bases in between. The length of the CDR3 is 17 residues. The DNA of the CDR3 is TGCGCCAGCAGCTTACCCCCGGGGAGGGGGGGGGCAGATACGCAGTATTTT. Amino acid sequence: CASSLPPGRGGADTQYF.

This chain uses TRBV6-1 with TRBJ2-1; possible D gene TRBD1, 6 bases. Germline CDR1 reads MNHNS; CDR2 reads SASEGT. The CDR3 extends over 14 amino acids. The V end was cut by 5 bases, the J end by 6 bases, with 14 bases between. The CDR3 coding sequence is TGTGCCAGCAGTCCTGGACAGTATGCCAATGAGCAGTTCTTC. This translates into CASSPGQYANEQFF.

J is TRBJ2-1 and V is TRBV4-3, with D maybe TRBD1 (5 bases). V dropped 0 bases and J dropped 1 base, with 10 bases sitting between them. Germline CDR1 reads LGHNA; CDR2 reads YSLEER. The CDR3 runs to 16 residues. The CDR3 sequence is CASSQEWGRSYNEQFF. CDR3 coding DNA: TGCGCCAGCAGCCAAGAGTGGGGCCGGTCCTACAATGAGCAGTTCTTC.

The chain carries TRBV27 and TRBJ1-1; the match to TRBD1 covers 10 bases. Germline trimming cut 3 bases from V and 8 bases from J; bases unmatched to any gene: 12. The CDR3 covers 16 residues. CDR1 is MNHEY and CDR2 is SMNVEV in the germline V gene (reference sequence). CDR3 in amino acids: CASSFGRQGATQEAFF. The DNA of the CDR3 is TGTGCCAGCAGTTTCGGGCGACAGGGGGCAACCCAGGAAGCTTTCTTT.

The chain joins TRBV5-1 to TRBJ1-2, with 8 bases lining up with TRBD1. The CDR3 sequence is 15 residues long. V lost 2 bases, J lost 3 bases, and 6 bases stayed unmatched. The germline CDR1 and CDR2 sequences are SGHRS and YFSETQ. The DNA for the CDR3 is TGCGCCAGCAGCTTAGGACAGGGAGTAGACTATGGCTACACCTTC. Translated, it gives CASSLGQGVDYGYTF.

V usage is TRBV7-2 and J usage is TRBJ2-7, with TRBD1 matching 7 bases. The germline gives CDR1 SGHTA, CDR2 FQGNSA. The CDR3 extends over 15 amino acids. The junction had 7 bases not matched to a gene; V was cut back by 5 bases and J by 0 bases. CDR3 region: CASSPSDRSSYEQYF. CDR3 bases: TGTGCCAGCAGCCCCTCGGACAGGAGCTCCTACGAGCAGTACTTC.

This chain's CDR3 is CASSAFVEGYGYTF. Written as DNA, the CDR3 is TGTGCCAGCAGTGCCTTTGTAGAGGGCTATGGCTACACCTTC. The genes are TRBV6-5 and TRBJ1-2; D ambiguous. Between the trimmed V and J ends, which lost 5 bases and 4 bases, there was a span of 14 bases. CDR3 length: 14 residues. The germline CDR1 and CDR2 sequences are MNHEY and SVGAGI.

The V gene is TRBV7-9, the J gene TRBJ2-1, with 7 bases aligning to TRBD2. V shed 5 bases, J shed 1 base, and the junction held 8 bases outside the gene matches. Germline V gene sequence: CDR1 SEHNR, CDR2 FQNEAQ (reference sequence). This CDR3 spans 16 amino acids. The chain's CDR3 is CASSPLGGRSYNEQFF. The CDR3 DNA sequence: TGTGCCAGCAGCCCTCTCGGCGGGAGATCCTACAATGAGCAGTTCTTC.

This chain uses TRBV27 with TRBJ2-2, with D unresolved. The germline V gene encodes CDR1 MNHEY and CDR2 SMNVEV (reference sequence). The CDR3 is made up of 12 amino acids. V shed 3 bases and J shed 5 bases, with 4 bases lying between them. The CDR3 bases are TGTGCCAGCAGTTTCGGGACCGGGGAGCTGTTTTTT. It codes for CASSFGTGELFF.

The CDR3 region is CASSRAPREETQYF. In nucleotides, the CDR3 is TGCGCCAGCAGCCGCGCCCCCAGGGAAGAGACCCAGTACTTC. The V and J genes are TRBV4-1 and TRBJ2-5, with D perhaps matching TRBD1 (5 bases). Germline CDR1 is MGHRA and CDR2 is YSYEKL. V was cut by 4 bases and J by 3 bases, with 12 bases left in between. The CDR3 contains 14 residues.

CDR3 sequence: CASKQKPTNTEAFF. The CDR3, as DNA: TGTGCCAGCAAACAGAAACCTACGAACACTGAAGCTTTCTTT. The rearrangement links TRBV6-1 to TRBJ1-1; D gene uncertain. V was clipped by 7 bases and J by 1 base, with 13 bases between them. The CDR3 is 14 residues long. CDR1 is MNHNS and CDR2 is SASEGT in the germline V gene.

The CDR3 sequence: CASSSQGVREKLFF. DNA of the CDR3: TGTGCCAGCAGCTCTCAGGGGGTGCGGGAAAAACTGTTTTTT. The J gene is TRBJ1-4, the V gene TRBV7-9; 7 bases fit TRBD1. Germline lookup yields CDR1 SEHNR and CDR2 FQNEAQ (reference sequence). The length of the CDR3 is 14 residues. Losses at the gene ends were 4 bases for V and 8 bases for J; bases not matched to a gene: 7.

V is TRBV7-2 and J is TRBJ1-5; 12 bases map to TRBD1. Germline V gene lookup returns CDR1 SGHTA and CDR2 FQGNSA. The length of the CDR3 is 15 residues. Trimming at V came to 3 bases and at J to 5 bases, leaving 2 bases not matched to a gene. CDR3 sequence reads: CASSLGQGAHQPQHF. The DNA for the CDR3 is TGTGCCAGCAGCTTGGGACAGGGGGCACATCAGCCCCAGCATTTT.

This rearrangement joins TRBV30 to TRBJ1-1, with D tentatively TRBD1 (5 bases). Trimming pared 4 bases from V and 10 bases from J, leaving 16 bases between. The germline gives CDR1 GTSNPN, CDR2 SVGIG (reference sequence). CDR3 length: 12 residues. CDR3 residues: CAWTPGLGRAFF. CDR3 nucleotides: TGTGCCTGGACCCCAGGGTTGGGTCGAGCTTTCTTT.

The rearrangement links TRBV9 to TRBJ2-1; D is uncertain. The V end lost 3 bases, the J end lost 4 bases, and 14 bases lay between the germline ends. The V gene's germline CDR1 is SGDLS and CDR2 YYNGEE. CDR3 length: 15 residues. In nucleotides, the CDR3 is TGTGCCAGCAGCGCAGGCCTCGTCACATACAATGAGCAGTTCTTC. Translating it yields CASSAGLVTYNEQFF.

The rearrangement uses TRBV20-1 and TRBJ2-1; possibly TRBD2 for D (5 bases). The V and J ends lost 3 bases and 10 bases respectively, with 10 bases between them. Germline loops: CDR1 DFQATT, CDR2 SNEGSKA (reference sequence). The CDR3 runs 11 residues. The CDR3 sequence is CSASKEVEQFF. The DNA of the CDR3 is TGCAGTGCTAGCAAGGAGGTCGAGCAGTTCTTC.

The rearrangement uses TRBV9 and TRBJ2-4; TRBD1 agrees at 11 bases. Germline V gene lookup returns CDR1 SGDLS and CDR2 YYNGEE. V shed 2 bases and J 11 bases; nucleotides not matched to a gene: 9. This CDR3 has 15 amino acids. CDR3: CASSVGTGGPLVQYF. In DNA, the CDR3 is TGTGCCAGCAGCGTCGGGACAGGGGGACCCCTGGTTCAGTACTTC.

This sequence joins TRBV7-6 and TRBJ2-2; D call uncertain. Germline V gene lookup returns CDR1 SGHVS and CDR2 FNYEAQ. V shed 2 bases and J shed 1 base, with 8 bases lying between them. The CDR3 has 15 residues. The CDR3 DNA is TGTGCCAGCAGCTTACAGGCGTGGAACACCGGGGAGCTGTTTTTT. Amino acids: CASSLQAWNTGELFF. Based on the CDR3 plus reference TRBV7-6 and TRBJ2-2, the full variable domain is GAGVSQSPRYKVTKRGQDVALRCDPISGHVSLYWYRQALGQGPEFLTYFNYEAQQDKSGLPNDRFSAERPEGSISTLTIQRTEQRDSAMYRCASSLQAWNTGELFFGEGSRLTVL.

The chain combines TRBV5-1 with TRBJ2-1; TRBD2 matches at 7 bases. V lost 5 bases, J lost 0 bases, and 2 bases stayed unmatched. CDR3 size: 14 residues. The germline CDR1 and CDR2 sequences are SGHRS and YFSETQ. CDR3 coding DNA: TGCGCCAGCAGAGGGACTAACTCCTACAATGAGCAGTTCTTC. Encoded protein: CASRGTNSYNEQFF.